This TCR beta chain was captured by sequencing in a study of PD-L1 blockade in urothelial cancer (dated by TCRdb to 2016 to 2017). A note on the overall study: All patients started therapy in about 2014 and received atezolizumab 1,200 mg intravenously every 3 weeks. About 85% of the roughly 29 patients were identified as males with urothelial cancer of bladder origin, and a prior smoking history was reported by 18 of 29 patients. An ECOG performance status of 0 or 1 was recorded for the patients, and 0 to 3 prior chemotherapy regimens had been received by the patients. Blood samples were analyzed at 3 weeks after treatment start (second dose) and at 6 weeks after treatment start. Blood samples yielded a median of about 150,000 T cells and tens of thousands of unique TCRs, with median clonality 0.080. An exploratory multi-omic analysis was conducted of the somatic, immune and clinical correlates of response to PD-L1 blockade with atezolizumab in urothelial cancer. TCR sequencing covered pretreatment tumor samples and matched, serially collected peripheral blood taken before and after atezolizumab treatment. Durable clinical benefit was defined as a progression-free survival longer than 6 months, and TCR features were additionally tested against progression-free survival and overall survival. In the same patients, whole exome sequencing and RNA sequencing of pretreatment tumors were performed in addition to TCR sequencing. Durable clinical benefit was achieved by nine patients and was not achieved by 20 patients. Pretreatment blood TCR-seq was available for about 27 patients, at least one posttreatment blood collection was obtained for 24 patients, and tumor TCR-seq was available for 24 patients. Overall study results and their limits: Greater expansion of tumor-associated TCR clones in peripheral blood 3 weeks after the start of treatment was observed in patients with durable benefit (n ≈ 22, p = 0.022). A pretreatment peripheral blood TCR clonality below the median was linked to improved progression-free and overall survival. Small sample size (n ≈ 27) and many exploratory analyses mean the results are intended to be hypothesis-generating.

Explained via the paper, the time point label denotes: pretreatment peripheral blood. The cohort included about 27 patients with locally advanced or metastatic urothelial carcinoma who were treated at Memorial Sloan Kettering on a trial protocol. Peripheral blood mononuclear cells were collected pretreatment and during treatment, at between 1 and 8 total time points per patient. The Qiagen DNeasy Blood extraction kit was used to purify genomic DNA from total PBMCs and tumor samples. PBMCs were collected pretreatment and during treatment, and were isolated and stored as previously described. About this clone itself: This receptor's antigen is unknown. Qualities for individual bases were not recorded, and no much larger clone is one base off.

Each PCR received spiked-in synthetic TCR analog templates so that absolute template abundance could be estimated from read counts. The immunoSEQ assay was used to amplify TCRbeta CDR3 regions from genomic DNA with bias-controlled V and J gene primers. Sequencing of rearranged TCRbeta segments was done at approximately 20X coverage. The original methods were these. Clustering was used to correct sequencing errors, and CDR3s were annotated against IMGT so that V, D and J genes could be assigned. Out-of-frame and stop-codon sequences were excluded, and only productive TCRbeta rearrangements were used in downstream analyses. To compute clonality, Shannon entropy was normalized by the log of the number of unique productive sequences and then subtracted from one. Fisher's exact test with Benjamini-Hochberg correction, at a threshold of adjusted p below 0.01, was used to find clones that differed between time points or between blood and tumor. TCRdb mirrors the immuneACCESS table, restricted to in-frame sequences. Some clones are absent from its copies; in checked studies, under half trace to an unresolved V gene, and the reason for the others is unknown. D and trimming were read from the DNA, whereas the V and J calls and clone size are those reported in that table. This sample gives 35,000 to 45,000 clones in total; 80% to 95% of them show up just once. Together, the top ten hold approximately 10% of the sample.

The sequence derives from a woman aged 55-70 years with urothelial cancer. This specimen consisted of PBMCs, obtained around atezolizumab (anti-PD-L1) treatment.

The encoded CDR3 is CATRHFSTDSGVGANVLTF. In nucleotides, the sequence is TGTGCCACCCGACACTTTTCGACGGACAGTGGAGTCGGGGCCAACGTCCTGACTTTC. The sequence is built from TRBV5-6 and TRBJ2-6; TRBD1 is perhaps the D gene, given 6 matching bases. The germline V gene specifies SGHDT as CDR1 and YYEEEE as CDR2. Including cysteine and phenylalanine, the CDR3 has 19 amino acids. CDR3 DNA only is kept here, 57 bases in frame from base 1. Trimming removed 9 bases from V and 4 bases from J, leaving 29 bases between the germline ends.